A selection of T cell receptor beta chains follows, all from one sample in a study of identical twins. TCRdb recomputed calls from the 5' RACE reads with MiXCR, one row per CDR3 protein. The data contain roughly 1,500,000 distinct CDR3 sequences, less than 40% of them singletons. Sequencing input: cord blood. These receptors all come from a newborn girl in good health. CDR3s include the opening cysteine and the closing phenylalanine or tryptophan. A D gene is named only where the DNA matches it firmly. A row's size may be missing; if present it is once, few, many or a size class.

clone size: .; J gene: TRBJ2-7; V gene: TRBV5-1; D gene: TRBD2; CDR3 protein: CASSESGGPHNEQYF; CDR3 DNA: TGCGCCAGCAGCGAAAGCGGGGGCCCTCACAATGAGCAGTACTTC
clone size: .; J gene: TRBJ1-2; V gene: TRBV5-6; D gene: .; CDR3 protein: CASSSDLSYGYTF; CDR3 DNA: TGTGCCAGCAGCTCGGACTTGTCCTATGGCTACACCTTC
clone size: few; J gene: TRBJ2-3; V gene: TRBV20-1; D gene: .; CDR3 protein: CSARKAGGTDTQYF; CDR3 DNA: TGCAGTGCTAGAAAGGCAGGGGGCACAGATACGCAGTATTTT
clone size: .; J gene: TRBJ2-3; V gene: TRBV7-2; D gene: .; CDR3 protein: CASSFLFPRAGDTQYF; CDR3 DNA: TGTGCCAGCAGCTTTTTGTTCCCGAGAGCAGGAGATACGCAGTATTTT
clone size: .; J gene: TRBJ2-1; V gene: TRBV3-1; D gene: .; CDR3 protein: CASSQTTSHYNEQLF; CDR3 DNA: TGTGCCAGCAGCCAAACGACGTCCCATTACAATGAGCAGTTATTC
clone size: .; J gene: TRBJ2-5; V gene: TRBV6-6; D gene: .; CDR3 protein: CASSYGDPTQYF; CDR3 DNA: TGTGCCAGCAGTTACGGAGACCCGACCCAGTACTTC
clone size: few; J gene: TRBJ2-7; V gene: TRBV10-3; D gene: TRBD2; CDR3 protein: CAISESGLAGSLPYEQYF; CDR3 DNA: TGTGCCATCAGTGAGTCGGGACTAGCGGGATCTCTACCCTACGAGCAGTACTTC
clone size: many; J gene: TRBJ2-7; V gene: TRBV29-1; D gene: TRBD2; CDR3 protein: CSVRRPLAGSYEQYF; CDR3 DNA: TGCAGCGTTCGGCGACCACTAGCGGGCTCCTACGAGCAGTACTTC
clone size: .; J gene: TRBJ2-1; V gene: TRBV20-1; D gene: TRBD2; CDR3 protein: CSAREPSGGAFNEQFF; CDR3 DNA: TGCAGTGCTAGGGAACCTAGCGGGGGGGCCTTCAATGAGCAGTTCTTC
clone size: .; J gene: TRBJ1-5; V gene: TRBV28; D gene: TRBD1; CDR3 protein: CASSSRVRGEQPQHF; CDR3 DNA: TGTGCCAGCAGTTCCCGGGTCAGGGGGGAACAGCCCCAGCATTTT
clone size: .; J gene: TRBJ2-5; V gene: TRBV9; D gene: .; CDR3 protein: CASSQVLEGPGTQYF; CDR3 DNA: TGTGCCAGCAGCCAAGTACTTGAGGGACCGGGGACCCAGTACTTC
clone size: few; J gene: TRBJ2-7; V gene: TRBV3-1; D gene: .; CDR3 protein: CASSPGLYSEQYF; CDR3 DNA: TGTGCCAGCAGCCCCGGACTGTACTCCGAGCAGTACTTC
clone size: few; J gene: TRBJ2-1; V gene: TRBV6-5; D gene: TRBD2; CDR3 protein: CASSYSLSGRDNEQFF; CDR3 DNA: TGTGCCAGCAGTTACTCGTTGAGCGGGAGGGACAATGAGCAGTTCTTC
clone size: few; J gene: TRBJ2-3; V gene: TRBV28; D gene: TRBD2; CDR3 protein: CASSLSSWTSGRRSTDTQYF; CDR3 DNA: TGTGCCAGCAGTTTAAGTTCTTGGACTAGCGGGAGGCGTAGCACAGATACGCAGTATTTT
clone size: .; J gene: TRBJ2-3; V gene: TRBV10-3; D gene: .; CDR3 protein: CATKGRSSTDTQYF; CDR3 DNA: TGTGCCACCAAGGGACGGTCTAGCACAGATACGCAGTATTTT
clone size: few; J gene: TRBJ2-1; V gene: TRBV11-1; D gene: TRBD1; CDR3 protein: CASSVAPPRDRETAFTPSYNEQFF; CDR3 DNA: TGTGCCAGCAGCGTAGCTCCCCCCCGGGACAGGGAAACGGCCTTTACTCCTTCCTACAATGAGCAGTTCTTC
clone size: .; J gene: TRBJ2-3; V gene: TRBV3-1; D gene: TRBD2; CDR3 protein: CANRDAKRGGTDTQYF; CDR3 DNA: TGTGCCAACAGAGACGCAAAGCGGGGGGGCACAGATACGCAGTATTTT
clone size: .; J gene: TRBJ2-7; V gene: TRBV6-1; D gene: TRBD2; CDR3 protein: CASRLAGREQYF; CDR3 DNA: TGTGCCAGCAGGCTAGCGGGAAGGGAGCAGTACTTC
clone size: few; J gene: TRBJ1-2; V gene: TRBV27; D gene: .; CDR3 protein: CASSSHEGGNYGYTF; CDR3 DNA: TGTGCCAGCAGTTCCCACGAGGGAGGGAACTATGGCTACACCTTC
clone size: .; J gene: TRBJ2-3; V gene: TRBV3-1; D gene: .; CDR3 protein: CASSRRTVKSSTDTQYF; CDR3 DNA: TGTGCCAGCAGCCGTAGGACAGTTAAGAGTTCCACAGATACGCAGTATTTT
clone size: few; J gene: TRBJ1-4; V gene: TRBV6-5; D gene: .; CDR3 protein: CASSGSDATNEKLFF; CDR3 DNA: TGTGCCAGCAGTGGATCAGATGCAACTAATGAAAAACTGTTTTTT
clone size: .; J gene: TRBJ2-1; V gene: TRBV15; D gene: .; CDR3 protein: CATSGVLAVGQFF; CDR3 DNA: TGTGCCACCAGCGGAGTCTTAGCTGTCGGGCAGTTCTTC